This T cell receptor (beta chain) was sequenced during a study of blood T cell repertoires in COVID-19. Study-wide context: Both acute and convalescent COVID-19 samples were obtained from the United States, Italy and Spain. Sample material is recorded as cDNA or gDNA derived from T cells, B-cell-depleted T cells, or PBMCs.

CDR1 is SGHRS, CDR2 YFSETQ, per germline. The ends were cut back, 4 bases at V and 1 base at J, with 11 bases in the middle. This CDR3 spans 14 amino acids. Original data processing: Reference gene primer amplification gave nucleated cell count estimates. Profiled with immunoSEQ multiplex PCR; TCRdb holds only in-frame clones, not every one. The D gene and trimming were derived from the DNA, and the V and J assignments and clone size from that table. The sample consists of about 170,000 clones, just over 85% of them appearing once. This chain connects TRBV5-1 to TRBJ1-1, with a tentative D call TRBD1 (6 bases). The sequence came from a man aged 50 or older with active or convalescent COVID-19. Sequencing was performed on peripheral blood. CDR3 in DNA: TGCGCCAGCAGCATCGGACAGACGAACACTGAAGCTTTCTTT. Translated: CASSIGQTNTEAFF.